The 10 T cell receptor beta chains given below trace back to one sample, sequenced in a study of blood T cell repertoires in COVID-19. Clones were read by immunoSEQ multiplex PCR, and TCRdb kept only the in-frame ones, dropping some. In the table there are approximately 150,000 clones, about 81% of which are singletons. The sample taken for sequencing was peripheral blood. The receptors derive from an elderly woman with acute or convalescent COVID-19.

V is TRBV5-4 and J is TRBJ2-5, with TRBD2 as a possible D gene (7 bases). This CDR3 is built from 15 residues. V was pared by 4 bases and J by 5 bases, with 18 bases between. From germline, CDR1 is SGHNT and CDR2 YYREEE (reference sequence). CDR3 coding DNA: TGTGCCAGCAGCCCCTTGGGGGGGGGCGCGGAGACCCAGTACTTC. Its protein product is CASSPLGGGAETQYF.

This rearrangement joins TRBV5-5 to TRBJ2-5; perhaps TRBD1 as D (5 bases). Trimming took 1 base from V and 1 from J, leaving 11 bases between them. This CDR3 is 15 amino acids long. Germline-derived CDR1 and CDR2 are SGHKS and YYEKEE (reference sequence). The CDR3 here is CASSLFQGPQETQYF. The CDR3 DNA reads as TGTGCCAGCAGCTTGTTTCAGGGCCCCCAAGAGACCCAGTACTTC.

The genes are TRBV7-8 and TRBJ2-7; 8 positions match TRBD1. In germline, CDR1 is SGHVS, CDR2 FQNEAQ. With 5 bases clipped from V and 2 bases from J, the junction kept 5 bases outside the gene matches. The CDR3 contains 14 residues. The CDR3 nucleotides read TGTGCCAGCAGCGGGACGACAGGGGCCTACGAGCAGTACTTC. It is translated as CASSGTTGAYEQYF.

The gene calls are TRBV4-2 and TRBJ2-1; the match to TRBD1 covers 8 bases. From germline, CDR1 is LGHNA and CDR2 YNFKEQ. The V and J ends lost 1 base and 2 bases, in that order; junction bases with no gene match: 4. The CDR3 spans 16 residues. CDR3 DNA sequence: TGTGCCAGCAGCCAAGTAACAGGGGGTGCCTACAATGAGCAGTTCTTC. It yields the protein CASSQVTGGAYNEQFF.

DNA for the CDR3: TGCGCCAGCAGCCATACACTAGCGGGGGTTGAGACCCAGTACTTC. Protein product: CASSHTLAGVETQYF. The chain has TRBV5-1 and TRBJ2-5; 11 bases line up with TRBD2. The junction had 7 bases not matched to a gene; V was cut back by 4 bases and J by 5 bases. Germline V gene data show CDR1 as SGHRS and CDR2 as YFSETQ. The CDR3 is made up of 15 amino acids.

V is TRBV11-2 and J is TRBJ2-2; no definite D call. V was cut by 1 base and J by 4 bases, with 7 bases left in between. Per the germline V gene, CDR1 is SGHAT and CDR2 is FQNNGV. The CDR3 is 14 residues long. CDR3 in DNA: TGTGCCAGCAGCTTAGGCCTAACCACCGGGGAGCTGTTTTTT. It yields the protein CASSLGLTTGELFF.

This chain links TRBV29-1 with TRBJ2-5; 9 bases are a match to TRBD2. With V trimmed by 4 bases and J by 4 bases, 7 bases remained unmatched. Germline-derived CDR1 and CDR2 are SQVTM and ANQGSEA. CDR3 size: 14 residues. This CDR3 is CSVGLAGVGETQYF. The CDR3 DNA follows: TGCAGCGTTGGATTAGCGGGAGTGGGAGAGACCCAGTACTTC.

The chain is built from TRBV9 and TRBJ2-1, with D maybe TRBD2 (6 bases). CDR3 length: 15 amino acids. V lost 0 bases and J lost 4, with 11 bases in between. Germline CDR1 is SGDLS and CDR2 is YYNGEE. CDR3 residues: CASSVGTRGYNEQFF. In DNA form, the CDR3 reads TGTGCCAGCAGCGTAGGAACCCGGGGGTACAATGAGCAGTTCTTC. The complete variable domain, with remaining parts taken from reference TRBV9 and TRBJ2-1, reads DSGVTQTPKHLITATGQRVTLRCSPRSGDLSVYWYQQSLDQGLQFLIQYYNGEERAKGNILERFSAQQFPDLHSELNLSSLELGDSALYFCASSVGTRGYNEQFFGPGTRLTVL.

This chain links TRBV11-2 with TRBJ1-2; 7 bases map to TRBD1. This CDR3 spans 13 amino acids. CDR1 and CDR2 (germline): SGHAT, FQNNGV. The trim removed 4 bases at V and 9 bases at J, leaving 8 bases unmatched. The DNA of the CDR3 is TGTGCCAGCAGCTCGGGACAGTTCGGTAGCTACACCTTC. Its translation is CASSSGQFGSYTF.

This rearrangement joins TRBV19 to TRBJ1-5; perhaps TRBD1 as D (5 bases). V gave up 6 bases and J gave up 5 bases, with 11 bases separating them. Germline V CDR1 and CDR2: LNHDA, SQIVND (reference sequence). The CDR3 is 13 residues long. The CDR3 spells CASSNRKHQPQHF. The CDR3 coding sequence is TGTGCCAGTAGCAACAGGAAACATCAGCCCCAGCATTTT.